Presented here are 19 T cell receptor beta chains from one specimen sequenced in a study of control samples from healthy donors and cancer patients. Here immunoSEQ multiplex PCR was the method, and the copy in TCRdb shows in-frame clones only, minus some. The sample holds about 45,000 clones; 85% to 95% are singletons and the top ten take 22%. Sequencing input: PBMCs. These receptors were taken from a woman between 40 and 55 years old with head and neck cancer.

The rearrangement links TRBV5-1 to TRBJ1-6; no firm D call. This CDR3 is built from 14 residues. CDR1 is SGHRS, CDR2 YFSETQ, per germline. V was cut by 5 bases and J by 9 bases, with 15 bases left in between. The CDR3 here is CASREGNSGSPLHF. DNA of the CDR3: TGCGCCAGCAGGGAAGGGAACTCAGGTTCACCCCTCCACTTT.

The chain couples TRBV4-1 to TRBJ2-3, with 8 bases matching TRBD2. Germline V gene sequence: CDR1 MGHRA, CDR2 YSYEKL. J gave up 2 bases and V 5 bases, and 3 bases lay outside the gene matches. The CDR3 spans 14 residues. The chain's CDR3 is CASSLAGITDTQYF. CDR3 sequence (DNA): TGCGCCAGCAGCTTAGCGGGAATCACAGATACGCAGTATTTT.

This clone came up a few times. The chain joins TRBV3-1 (or the pseudogene TRBV3-2) to TRBJ2-7; D might be TRBD2 (7 bases). Germline loops: CDR1 LGHDT, CDR2 YNNKEL (reference sequence). This CDR3 spans 14 amino acids. V lost 1 base to trimming and J lost 6 bases, with 13 bases between them. The CDR3 sequence is CASSQGGGRTEQYF. CDR3 nucleotide sequence: TGTGCCAGCAGCCAAGGGGGGGGGCGCACCGAGCAGTACTTC.

This clone is categorized as medium-sized. V gene TRBV29-1 combines with J gene TRBJ1-1; 7 bases fit TRBD1. Trimming cost V 7 bases and J 3 bases; bases outside gene matches: 11. The CDR3 length is 14 residues. CDR1 is SQVTM and CDR2 is ANQGSEA in the germline V gene. The CDR3 DNA is TGCAGCGGAAGCGTGACAGGGCAGGACACTGAAGCTTTCTTT. Its translation is CSGSVTGQDTEAFF.

Here the CDR3 DNA reads TGTGCCAGCAGTTACTCAGGGGCTAATGAAAAACTGTTTTTT. Protein: CASSYSGANEKLFF. The V and J genes are TRBV6-5 and TRBJ1-4; weak D call: TRBD1 (5 bases). CDR1 MNHEY and CDR2 SVGAGI come from the germline V gene. Trimming stripped 0 bases from V and 3 bases from J, with 5 bases between. The CDR3 runs 14 residues.

The chain joins TRBV5-4 to TRBJ1-2; D is possibly TRBD1 (6 bases). This CDR3 has 14 amino acids. V lost 4 bases and J lost 3, with 13 bases in between. Germline loops: CDR1 SGHNT, CDR2 YYREEE (reference sequence). The CDR3 region is CASSPPGAYYGYTF. The CDR3 region has the DNA TGTGCCAGCAGCCCACCGGGGGCGTACTATGGCTACACCTTC.

This clone was counted a single time. The CDR3 loop reads CAWRRGRTNTGELFF. The CDR3 DNA reads TGTGCCTGGAGACGCGGCCGAACGAACACCGGGGAGCTGTTTTTT. The chain joins TRBV30 to TRBJ2-2; D is undetermined. Trimming took 3 bases from V and 0 from J, leaving 11 bases between them. The germline V gene encodes CDR1 GTSNPN and CDR2 SVGIG (reference sequence). The CDR3 spans 15 residues.

This clone was picked up one time. The gene calls are TRBV28 and TRBJ1-2; D uncertain. The V end was cut by 4 bases, the J end by 2 bases, with 8 bases between. This CDR3 region has 13 residues. The germline V gene has CDR1 MDHEN and CDR2 SYDVKM. The CDR3 protein is CASSYRDNYGYTF. The CDR3 nucleotides are TGTGCCAGCAGTTACAGAGACAACTATGGCTACACCTTC.

This chain uses TRBV28 with TRBJ2-1; D is perhaps TRBD2 (6 bases). The germline gives CDR1 MDHEN, CDR2 SYDVKM. Trimming stripped 2 bases from V and 7 bases from J, with 15 bases between. The CDR3 is made up of 15 amino acids. DNA of the CDR3: TGTGCCAGCAGTTTAGAGCGGGTTGTAAGGAATGAGCAGTTCTTC. This codes for CASSLERVVRNEQFF.

This clone was recorded only once. The CDR3 coding sequence is TGTGCCAGCAGCTCCGAGACAGGGAAAAGCACCGGGGAGCTGTTTTTT. Translating it yields CASSSETGKSTGELFF. The rearrangement uses TRBV7-9 and TRBJ2-2, with 7 bases aligning to TRBD1. This CDR3 contains 16 residues. Germline CDR1 is SEHNR and CDR2 is FQNEAQ (reference sequence). Trimming at V came to 4 bases and at J to 4 bases, leaving 9 bases not matched to a gene.

This chain connects TRBV20-1 to TRBJ2-3; the D gene is possibly TRBD1 (6 bases). Germline V gene lookup returns CDR1 DFQATT and CDR2 SNEGSKA (reference sequence). This CDR3 has 10 amino acids. Between the trimmed V and J ends, which lost 7 bases and 9 bases, there was a span of 11 bases. CDR3 DNA: TGCAGTGGATATGGGGGCACGCAGTATTTT. Its protein product is CSGYGGTQYF.

V usage is TRBV5-1 and J usage is TRBJ2-5, with 7 positions matching TRBD2. The germline V gene has CDR1 SGHRS and CDR2 YFSETQ. V lost 4 bases and J lost 2; bases outside the gene matches: 11. CDR3 size: 16 residues. Here the CDR3 reads CASSPLASGVQETQYF. The CDR3 bases are TGCGCCAGCAGCCCTCTGGCCAGCGGGGTTCAAGAGACCCAGTACTTC.

This clone occurred once. The chain is built from TRBV6-2 or TRBV6-3 and TRBJ2-3; tentative D call: TRBD1 (6 bases). The CDR3 has 15 amino acids. Germline V gene sequence: CDR1 MNHEY, CDR2 SVGEGT. Trimming cost V 5 bases and J 4 bases, with 16 bases left between them. The CDR3 here is CASSHQGQIADTQYF. The CDR3 region has the DNA TGTGCCAGCAGTCACCAAGGACAGATCGCAGATACGCAGTATTTT.

The rearrangement uses TRBV6-5 and TRBJ1-3; possibly TRBD1 for D (5 bases). The V gene lost 4 bases and the J gene lost 0 bases, with 10 bases spanning the gap. Germline CDR1 is MNHEY and CDR2 is SVGAGI. The CDR3 has 15 amino acids. CDR3: CASSSSGLSGNTIYF. The CDR3 nucleotides are TGTGCCAGCAGTTCATCAGGGCTCTCTGGAAACACCATATATTTT.

The rearrangement uses TRBV28 and TRBJ2-3; D is perhaps TRBD2 (6 bases). The CDR3 is made up of 14 amino acids. In germline, CDR1 is MDHEN, CDR2 SYDVKM. Trimming removed 8 bases at V and 2 bases at J, with 14 bases between. CDR3 protein: CASGYSGTTDTQYF. Here the CDR3 DNA reads TGTGCCAGCGGCTATAGCGGTACCACAGATACGCAGTATTTT.

The V call is TRBV5-1, the J call TRBJ2-1; 7 nucleotides line up with TRBD2. Germline CDR1 is SGHRS and CDR2 is YFSETQ. The CDR3 is made up of 15 amino acids. Losses at the gene ends were 3 bases for V and 5 bases for J; bases not matched to a gene: 8. The CDR3: CASSSVRGRNNEQFF. The CDR3 DNA sequence: TGCGCCAGCAGCTCGGTGCGGGGGAGGAACAATGAGCAGTTCTTC.

This chain joins TRBV3-1 (or the pseudogene TRBV3-2) and TRBJ2-5; 8 bases are shared with TRBD2. After removal of 6 bases from V and 5 bases from J, the junction contained 2 bases not matched to a gene. The CDR3 runs 12 residues. Looked up from germline, CDR1 is LGHDT and CDR2 is YNNKEL (reference sequence). The CDR3 DNA is TGTGCCAGCAGTCCGGGGGGGGAGACCCAGTACTTC. Protein: CASSPGGETQYF.

The chain joins TRBV4-1 to TRBJ2-7, with TRBD1 matching 10 bases. With 1 base clipped from V and 3 bases from J, the junction kept 6 bases outside the gene matches. The CDR3 extends over 16 amino acids. Germline values: CDR1 MGHRA, CDR2 YSYEKL. The CDR3 DNA sequence: TGCGCCAGCAGCCAAGTGGGGACAGGGGAACTCTACGAGCAGTACTTC. It translates to CASSQVGTGELYEQYF.

The chain links TRBV30 to TRBJ2-3; tentative D call: TRBD2 (5 bases). Between the trimmed V and J ends, which lost 2 bases and 0 bases, there was a span of 9 bases. The CDR3 covers 14 residues. Germline lookup yields CDR1 GTSNPN and CDR2 SVGIG (reference sequence). CDR3: CAWSRGRSTDTQYF. CDR3 bases: TGTGCCTGGAGTCGGGGTCGGAGCACAGATACGCAGTATTTT.